What follows is one T cell receptor beta chain and its context. The antigen is undetermined. These data are taken from a study of cytomegalovirus exposure and HLA in healthy donors. The study's findings and limits: Later work found most CMV-associated TCR beta chains apparently HLA-restricted.

The CDR3 totals 16 residues. Germline-derived CDR1 and CDR2 are SGHVS and FNYEAQ. V gave up 5 bases and J gave up 2 bases; unmatched junction bases: 5. The PCR made use of 60 Vbeta and 13 Jbeta primers. The data were produced by immunoSEQ multiplex PCR, yet TCRdb's version contains in-frame clones alone and is incomplete. The sample includes fewer than 200,000 clones, around 80% seen only once; the top ten take about 0.8%. The rearrangement uses TRBV7-6 and TRBJ2-1; 11 bases agree with TRBD2. This TCR derives from a woman under 30 in good health and CMV-seronegative. The sequenced material came from PBMCs. The CDR3: CASSRPLAGAYNEQFF. In nucleotides, the CDR3 is TGTGCCAGCAGCCGACCACTAGCGGGAGCCTACAATGAGCAGTTCTTC.